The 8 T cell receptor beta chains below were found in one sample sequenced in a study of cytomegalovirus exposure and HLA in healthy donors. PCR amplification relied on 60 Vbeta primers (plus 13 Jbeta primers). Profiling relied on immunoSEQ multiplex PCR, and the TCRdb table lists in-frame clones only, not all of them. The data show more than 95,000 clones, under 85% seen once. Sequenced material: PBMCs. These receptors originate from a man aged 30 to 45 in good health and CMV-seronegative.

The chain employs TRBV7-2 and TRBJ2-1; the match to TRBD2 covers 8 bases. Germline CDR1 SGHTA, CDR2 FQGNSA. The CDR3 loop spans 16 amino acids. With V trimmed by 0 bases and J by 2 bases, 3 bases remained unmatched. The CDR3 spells CASSLALGLAYNEQFF. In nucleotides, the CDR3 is TGTGCCAGCAGCTTAGCTTTGGGACTAGCCTACAATGAGCAGTTCTTC.

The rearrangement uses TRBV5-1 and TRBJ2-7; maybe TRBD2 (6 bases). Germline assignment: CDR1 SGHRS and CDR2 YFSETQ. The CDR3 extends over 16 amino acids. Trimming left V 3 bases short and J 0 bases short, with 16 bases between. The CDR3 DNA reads TGCGCCAGCAGCTACTCCCCGGGGGAAATCTCCTACGAGCAGTACTTC. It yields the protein CASSYSPGEISYEQYF.

CDR3 amino acids: CASSYSGVSYEQYF. The CDR3 coding sequence is TGTGCCAGCAGTTATTCAGGGGTTTCATACGAGCAGTACTTC. V usage is TRBV7-9 and J usage is TRBJ2-7; possibly TRBD1 for D (6 bases). This CDR3 comprises 14 residues. Trimming took 6 bases from V and 4 from J, leaving 16 bases between them. Looked up from germline, CDR1 is SEHNR and CDR2 is FQNEAQ (reference sequence).

Here the CDR3 DNA reads TGTGCCAGTAGTGCGACTAGCGGAGGGGGGAATGAGCAGTTCTTC. Translation gives CASSATSGGGNEQFF. This chain joins TRBV19 and TRBJ2-1, with TRBD2 matching 9 bases. Trimming cost V 5 bases and J 7 bases; bases outside gene matches: 9. The CDR3 has 15 amino acids. Germline V lookup: CDR1 LNHDA, CDR2 SQIVND (reference sequence).

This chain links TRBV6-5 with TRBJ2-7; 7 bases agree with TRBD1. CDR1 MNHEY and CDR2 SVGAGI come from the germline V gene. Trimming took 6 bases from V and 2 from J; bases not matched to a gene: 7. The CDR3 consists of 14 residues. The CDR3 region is CASRRDRGAYEQYF. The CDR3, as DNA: TGTGCCAGCAGAAGGGACAGAGGAGCCTACGAGCAGTACTTC.

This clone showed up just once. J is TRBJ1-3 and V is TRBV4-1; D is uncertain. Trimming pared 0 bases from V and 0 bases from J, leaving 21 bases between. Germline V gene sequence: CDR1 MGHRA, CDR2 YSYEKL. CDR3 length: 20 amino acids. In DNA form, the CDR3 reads TGCGCCAGCAGCCAAGAAGAGCCCGCTGGTGGGCAGAGCTCTGGAAACACCATATATTTT. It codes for CASSQEEPAGGQSSGNTIYF.

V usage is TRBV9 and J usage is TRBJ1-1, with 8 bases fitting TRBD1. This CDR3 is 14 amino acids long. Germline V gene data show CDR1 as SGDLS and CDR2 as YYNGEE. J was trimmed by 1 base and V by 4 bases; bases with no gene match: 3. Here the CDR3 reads CASSLTGENTEAFF. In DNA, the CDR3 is TGTGCCAGCAGCCTGACAGGGGAGAACACTGAAGCTTTCTTT. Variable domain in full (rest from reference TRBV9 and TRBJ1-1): DSGVTQTPKHLITATGQRVTLRCSPRSGDLSVYWYQQSLDQGLQFLIQYYNGEERAKGNILERFSAQQFPDLHSELNLSSLELGDSALYFCASSLTGENTEAFFGQGTRLTVV.

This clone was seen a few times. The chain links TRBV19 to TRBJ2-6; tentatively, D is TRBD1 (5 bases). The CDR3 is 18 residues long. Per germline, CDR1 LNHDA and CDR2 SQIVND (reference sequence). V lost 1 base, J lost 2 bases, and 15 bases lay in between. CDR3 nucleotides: TGTGCCAGTAGTATAGCCTCAGTGACCAGGGCTGGGGCCAACGTCCTGACTTTC. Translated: CASSIASVTRAGANVLTF.